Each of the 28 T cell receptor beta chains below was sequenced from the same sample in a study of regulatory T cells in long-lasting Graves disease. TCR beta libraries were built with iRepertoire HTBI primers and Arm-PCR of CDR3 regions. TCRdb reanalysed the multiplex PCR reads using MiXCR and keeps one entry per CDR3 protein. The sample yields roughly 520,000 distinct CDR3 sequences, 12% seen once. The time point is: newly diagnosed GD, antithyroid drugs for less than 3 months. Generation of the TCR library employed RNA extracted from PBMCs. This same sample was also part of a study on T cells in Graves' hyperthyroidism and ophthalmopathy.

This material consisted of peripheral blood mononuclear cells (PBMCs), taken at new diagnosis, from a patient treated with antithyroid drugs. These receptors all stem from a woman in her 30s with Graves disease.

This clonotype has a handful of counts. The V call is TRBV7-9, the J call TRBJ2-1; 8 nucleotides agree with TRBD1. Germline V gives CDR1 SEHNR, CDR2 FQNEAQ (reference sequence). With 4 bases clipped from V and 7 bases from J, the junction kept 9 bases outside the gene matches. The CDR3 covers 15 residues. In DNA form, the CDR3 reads TGTGCCAGCAGCTCAACGGACAGGGAAGTAAATGAGCAGTTCTTC. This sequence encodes CASSSTDREVNEQFF.

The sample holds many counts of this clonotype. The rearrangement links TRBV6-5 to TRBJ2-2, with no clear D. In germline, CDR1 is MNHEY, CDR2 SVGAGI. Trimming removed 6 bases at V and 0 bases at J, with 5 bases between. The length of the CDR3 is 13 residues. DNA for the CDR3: TGTGCCAGCAGCAGTACGAACACCGGGGAGCTGTTTTTT. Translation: CASSSTNTGELFF.

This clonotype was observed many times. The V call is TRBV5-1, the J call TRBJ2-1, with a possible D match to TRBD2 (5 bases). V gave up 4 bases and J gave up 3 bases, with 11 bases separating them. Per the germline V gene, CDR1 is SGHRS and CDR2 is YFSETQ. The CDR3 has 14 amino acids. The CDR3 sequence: CASSGLSHYNEQFF. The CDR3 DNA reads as TGCGCCAGCAGCGGACTCTCGCACTACAATGAGCAGTTCTTC.

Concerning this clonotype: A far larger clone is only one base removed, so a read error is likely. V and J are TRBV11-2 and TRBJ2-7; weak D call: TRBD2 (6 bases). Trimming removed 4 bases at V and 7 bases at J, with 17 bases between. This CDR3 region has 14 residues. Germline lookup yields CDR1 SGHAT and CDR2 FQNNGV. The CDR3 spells CASSSRDSRSEQYF. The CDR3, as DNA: TGTGCCAGCAGCTCGCGGGACTCCCGAAGTGAGCAGTACTTC.

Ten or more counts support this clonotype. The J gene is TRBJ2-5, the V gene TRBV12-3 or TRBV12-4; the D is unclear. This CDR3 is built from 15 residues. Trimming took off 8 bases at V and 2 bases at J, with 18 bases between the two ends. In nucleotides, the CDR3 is TGTGCCAGCGCCGTCGGCCCTATAACTCAAGAGACCCAGTACTTC. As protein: CASAVGPITQETQYF.

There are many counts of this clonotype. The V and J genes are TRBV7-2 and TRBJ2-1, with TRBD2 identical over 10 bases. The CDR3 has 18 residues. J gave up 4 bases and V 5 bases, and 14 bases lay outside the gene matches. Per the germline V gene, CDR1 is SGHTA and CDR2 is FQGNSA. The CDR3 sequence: CASSPWTSGTFSYNEQFF. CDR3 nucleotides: TGTGCCAGCAGCCCCTGGACTAGCGGCACGTTTAGTTACAATGAGCAGTTCTTC.

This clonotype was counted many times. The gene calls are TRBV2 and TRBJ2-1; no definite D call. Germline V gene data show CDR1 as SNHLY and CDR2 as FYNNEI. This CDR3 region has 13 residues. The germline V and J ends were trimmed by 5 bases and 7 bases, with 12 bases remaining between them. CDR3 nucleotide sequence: TGTGCCAGCAGTACCTCGGTACAGAATGAGCAGTTCTTC. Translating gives CASSTSVQNEQFF.

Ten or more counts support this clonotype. In nucleotides, the CDR3 is TGTGCCAGCACCCTACGGAGGGGGCTACAGCCCCAGCATTTT. Amino acid sequence: CASTLRRGLQPQHF. The V gene is TRBV28, the J gene TRBJ1-5; 7 bases are shared with TRBD1. V shed 7 bases, J shed 7 bases, and the junction held 10 bases outside the gene matches. The germline V gene encodes CDR1 MDHEN and CDR2 SYDVKM. The CDR3 contains 14 residues.

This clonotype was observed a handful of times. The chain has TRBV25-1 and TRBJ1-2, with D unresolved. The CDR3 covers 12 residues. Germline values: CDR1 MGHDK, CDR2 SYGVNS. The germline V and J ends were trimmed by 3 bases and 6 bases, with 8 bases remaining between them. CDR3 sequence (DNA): TGTGCCAGCAGTGAGCCCCTGGATGGCTACACCTTC. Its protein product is CASSEPLDGYTF.

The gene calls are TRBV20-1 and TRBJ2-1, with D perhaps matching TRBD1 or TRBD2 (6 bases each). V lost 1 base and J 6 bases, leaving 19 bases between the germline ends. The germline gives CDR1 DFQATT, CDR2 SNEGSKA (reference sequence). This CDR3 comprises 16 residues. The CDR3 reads CSARARPSRGRNEQFF. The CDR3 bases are TGCAGTGCTAGAGCCCGCCCATCCCGGGGGCGCAATGAGCAGTTCTTC.

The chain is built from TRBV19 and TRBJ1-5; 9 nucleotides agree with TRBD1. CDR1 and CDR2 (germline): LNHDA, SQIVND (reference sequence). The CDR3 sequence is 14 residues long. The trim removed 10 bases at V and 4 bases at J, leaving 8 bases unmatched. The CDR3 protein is CATRTGEGNQPQHF. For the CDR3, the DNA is TGTGCCACTAGGACAGGGGAAGGGAATCAGCCCCAGCATTTT.

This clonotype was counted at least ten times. The CDR3 nucleotides read TGTGCCAGCAGTTCTCGACAGGTCATGACGATATCCACTGAAGCTTTCTTT. The encoded protein is CASSSRQVMTISTEAFF. The V call is TRBV27, the J call TRBJ1-1; TRBD1 is a possible D gene (6 bases). The CDR3 is 17 amino acids. Trimming took off 4 bases at V and 4 bases at J, with 22 bases between the two ends. Germline lookup yields CDR1 MNHEY and CDR2 SMNVEV (reference sequence).

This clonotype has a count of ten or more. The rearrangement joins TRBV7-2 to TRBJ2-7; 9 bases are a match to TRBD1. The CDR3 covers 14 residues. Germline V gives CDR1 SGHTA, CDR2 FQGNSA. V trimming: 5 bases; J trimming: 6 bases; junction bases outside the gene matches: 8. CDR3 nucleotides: TGTGCCAGCAGCCCCCCGGGACAGGGATCCGAGCAGTACTTC. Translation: CASSPPGQGSEQYF.

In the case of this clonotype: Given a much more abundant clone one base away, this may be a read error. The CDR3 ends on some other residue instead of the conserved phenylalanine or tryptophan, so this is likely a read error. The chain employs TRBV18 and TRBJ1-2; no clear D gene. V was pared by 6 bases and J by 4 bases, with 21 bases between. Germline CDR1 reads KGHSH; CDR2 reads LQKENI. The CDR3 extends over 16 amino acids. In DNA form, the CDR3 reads TGTGCCAGCTCTCCAAACCCGGGAGCCGAGGGCTATGGCTACACCCTC. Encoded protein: CASSPNPGAEGYGYTL.

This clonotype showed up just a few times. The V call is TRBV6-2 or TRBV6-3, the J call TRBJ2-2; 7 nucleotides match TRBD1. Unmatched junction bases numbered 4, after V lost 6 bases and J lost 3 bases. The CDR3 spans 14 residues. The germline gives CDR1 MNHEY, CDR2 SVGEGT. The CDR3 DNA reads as TGTGCCAGCAGGGGACAGAGGGACACCGGGGAGCTGTTTTTT. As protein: CASRGQRDTGELFF.

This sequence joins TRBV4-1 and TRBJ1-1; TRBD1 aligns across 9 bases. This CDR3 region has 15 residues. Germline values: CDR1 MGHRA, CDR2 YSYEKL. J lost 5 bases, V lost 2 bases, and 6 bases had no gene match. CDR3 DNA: TGCGCCAGCAGCCAACCCGGGACAGGGCTTACTGAAGCTTTCTTT. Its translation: CASSQPGTGLTEAFF.

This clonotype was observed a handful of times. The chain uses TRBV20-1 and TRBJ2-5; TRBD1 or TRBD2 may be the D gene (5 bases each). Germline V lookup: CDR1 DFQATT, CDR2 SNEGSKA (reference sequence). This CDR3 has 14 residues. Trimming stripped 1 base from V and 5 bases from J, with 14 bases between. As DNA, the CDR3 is TGCAGTGCTAGAGGTGGGGGTTGGAGGGAGACCCAGTACTTC. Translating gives CSARGGGWRETQYF.

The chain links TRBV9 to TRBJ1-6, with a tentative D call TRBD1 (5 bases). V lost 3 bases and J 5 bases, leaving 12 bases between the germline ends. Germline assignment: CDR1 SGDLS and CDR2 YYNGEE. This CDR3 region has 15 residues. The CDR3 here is CASSAGRGNNSPLHF. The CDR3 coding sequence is TGTGCCAGCAGCGCGGGACGAGGAAATAATTCACCCCTCCACTTT.

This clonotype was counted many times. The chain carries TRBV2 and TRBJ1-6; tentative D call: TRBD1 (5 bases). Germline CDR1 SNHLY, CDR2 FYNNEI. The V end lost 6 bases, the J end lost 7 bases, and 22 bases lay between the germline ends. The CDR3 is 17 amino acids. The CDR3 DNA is TGTGCCAGCAGACGACAGAGGTCGTTTGGCGGGAATTCACCCCTCCACTTT. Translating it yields CASRRQRSFGGNSPLHF.

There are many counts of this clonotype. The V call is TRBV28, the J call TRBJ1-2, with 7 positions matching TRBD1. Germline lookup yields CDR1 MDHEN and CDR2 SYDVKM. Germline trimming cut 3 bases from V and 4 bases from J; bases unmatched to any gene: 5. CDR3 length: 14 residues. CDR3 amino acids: CASSLEGAPYGYTF. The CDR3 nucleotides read TGTGCCAGCAGTTTGGAGGGGGCGCCCTATGGCTACACCTTC.

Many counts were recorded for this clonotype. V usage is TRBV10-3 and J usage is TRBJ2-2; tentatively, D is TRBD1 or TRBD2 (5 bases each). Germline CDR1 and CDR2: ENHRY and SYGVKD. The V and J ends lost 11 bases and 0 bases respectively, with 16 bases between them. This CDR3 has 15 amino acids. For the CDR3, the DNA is TGTGCCTCAAGACAAGGGACGGCGAACACCGGGGAGCTGTTTTTT. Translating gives CASRQGTANTGELFF.

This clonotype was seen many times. CDR3 sequence: CASSSGGEVGTTDTQYF. CDR3 sequence (DNA): TGTGCCAGCAGTTCCGGGGGGGAGGTGGGGACCACAGATACGCAGTATTTT. The chain uses TRBV28 and TRBJ2-3, with 8 bases that match TRBD2. The trim removed 4 bases at V and 2 bases at J, leaving 11 bases unmatched. The CDR3 is 17 residues long. The germline gives CDR1 MDHEN, CDR2 SYDVKM.

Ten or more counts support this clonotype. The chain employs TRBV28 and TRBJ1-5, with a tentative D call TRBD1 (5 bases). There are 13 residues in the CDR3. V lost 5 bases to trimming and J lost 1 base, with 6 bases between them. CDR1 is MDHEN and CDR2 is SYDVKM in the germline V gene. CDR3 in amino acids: CASSGDSNQPQHF. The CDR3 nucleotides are TGTGCCAGCAGTGGGGACAGCAATCAGCCCCAGCATTTT.

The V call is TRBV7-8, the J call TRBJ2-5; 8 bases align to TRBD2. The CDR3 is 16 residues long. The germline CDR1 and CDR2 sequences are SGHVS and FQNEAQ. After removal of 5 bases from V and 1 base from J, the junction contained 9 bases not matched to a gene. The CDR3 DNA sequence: TGTGCCAGCAGCGTCGACAGCGGGAGCCCCCAAGAGACCCAGTACTTC. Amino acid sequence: CASSVDSGSPQETQYF.

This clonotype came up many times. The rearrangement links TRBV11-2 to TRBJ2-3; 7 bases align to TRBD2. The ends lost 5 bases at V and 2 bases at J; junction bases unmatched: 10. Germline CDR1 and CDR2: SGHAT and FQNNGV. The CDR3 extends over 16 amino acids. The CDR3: CASSIRGGSSTDTQYF. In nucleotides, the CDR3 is TGTGCCAGCAGCATAAGGGGCGGGAGTTCCACAGATACGCAGTATTTT.

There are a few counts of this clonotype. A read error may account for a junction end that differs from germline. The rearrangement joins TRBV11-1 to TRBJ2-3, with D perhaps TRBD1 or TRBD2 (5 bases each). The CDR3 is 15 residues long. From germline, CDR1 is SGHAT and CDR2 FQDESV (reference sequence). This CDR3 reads CASNLRGPPTDTQYF. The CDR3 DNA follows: TGTGCCAGCAACTTAAGGGGACCCCCCACAGATACGCAGTATTTT.

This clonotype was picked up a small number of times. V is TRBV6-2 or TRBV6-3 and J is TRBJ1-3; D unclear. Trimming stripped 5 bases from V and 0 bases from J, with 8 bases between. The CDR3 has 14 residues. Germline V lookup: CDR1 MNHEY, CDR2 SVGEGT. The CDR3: CASSVKDSGNTIYF. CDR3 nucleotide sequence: TGTGCCAGCAGTGTGAAGGACTCTGGAAACACCATATATTTT.

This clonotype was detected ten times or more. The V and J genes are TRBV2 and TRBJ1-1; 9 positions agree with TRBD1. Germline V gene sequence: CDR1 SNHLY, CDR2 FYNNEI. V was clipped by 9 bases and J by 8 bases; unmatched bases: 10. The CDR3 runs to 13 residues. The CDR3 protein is CASGITGGIEAFF. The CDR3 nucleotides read TGTGCCAGTGGAATAACAGGGGGCATAGAAGCTTTCTTT.